This TCR beta chain was profiled in a study of cytomegalovirus exposure and HLA in healthy donors (TCRdb year 2017). Broadly, across the study: According to a later analysis, the roughly 130 validation repertoires were produced on the same platform as the 600 to 850 repertoires of the first cohort. The study aimed to test whether signatures of past pathogen exposure could be identified by cataloging public T cell receptors. Besides the first cohort of under 700 subjects, a separate validation cohort made up of 120 different subjects was used. To predict cytomegalovirus infection status, the study brought together high-throughput TCR immunosequencing, statistical association of individual TCRs with disease status, and machine learning. Points the paper makes about the study in general: The study listed approximately 150 TCR beta chains as associated with cytomegalovirus. A later analysis found that TCRs clustered in the first cohort also tended to co-occur in the roughly 120 validation repertoires, with 94% of cluster scores above 0. The validation cohort had no HLA typing available for a later analysis, so co-occurrence within that cohort was assessed over all 130 or so repertoires. In vitro tests confirmed that a few of the cytomegalovirus-associated TCR beta chains recognize cytomegalovirus antigens. While some public TCRs were present in many individuals, most TCR sequences turned up only very rarely across donors. Cytomegalovirus status was reported to be diagnosed by the classifier with high specificity and sensitivity in both the original and validation cohorts. The authors suggested that the approach could potentially be extended to other disease states and immunological phenotypes.

Preparation of the library involved the immunoSEQ multiplex PCR assay. Per the original workflow: A statistical classification framework was developed to diagnose cytomegalovirus status using the catalog of TCR beta chain sequences. TCRdb re-hosts the immuneACCESS table, in-frame sequences only. Its copies lack some clones; in the studies checked, an unresolved V gene accounts for under half of them, and the cause for the rest is not known. V, J and clone size derive from that table, while D and trimming were established from the DNA sequence. Here the sample has some 120,000 clones; 70% to 90% occur a single time. The ten most abundant clones make up 1.5% to 2% of the sample. The donors belonged to the validation cohort of around 130 subjects, which was separate from the roughly 670-subject first cohort. This clone was seen only a few times. The target of this receptor is not known. No clone much larger than this one lies a single base away; base qualities are absent.

The source material was PBMCs. The TCR was taken from a woman aged 18-29 years in good health and CMV-seronegative.

The CDR3 here reads CAIRDTGSHGYTF. The nucleotide sequence reads as follows: TGTGCCATCAGGGATACAGGGTCCCATGGCTACACCTTC. The V gene is TRBV10-3 and the J gene is TRBJ1-2, and perhaps TRBD1 as D gene, on 6 matching bases. The V and J ends are trimmed by 6 bases and 6 bases, leaving 14 bases between them. Taken from the germline V gene, the CDR1 and CDR2 loops are ENHRY and SYGVKD. From the cysteine up to the phenylalanine, the CDR3 has a length of 13 residues. Kept here is only the CDR3 DNA, which spans 39 bases and is read in frame from base 1.